These 7 T cell receptor beta chains share one sample of origin, sequenced in a study of blood T cell repertoires in COVID-19. Assay used: immunoSEQ multiplex PCR; TCRdb lists only in-frame clones, some missing. Of approximately 67,000 clones detected, around 82% appear once; the ten largest clones hold under 8%. Sequencing input: peripheral blood. The receptors derive from a man between 60 and 75 years old with acute or convalescent COVID-19.

This chain links TRBV5-1 with TRBJ2-6, with a tentative D call TRBD1 (5 bases). Germline-derived CDR1 and CDR2 are SGHRS and YFSETQ. This CDR3 has 15 amino acids. V shed 4 bases and J shed 3 bases, with 11 bases lying between them. The CDR3 DNA follows: TGCGCCAGCAGCAGCAGGGAACGTGGGGCCAACGTCCTGACTTTC. Translating it yields CASSSRERGANVLTF. Full variable domain (missing parts from reference TRBV5-1 and TRBJ2-6): KAGVTQTPRYLIKTRGQQVTLSCSPISGHRSVSWYQQTPGQGLQFLFEYFSETQRNKGNFPGRFSGRQFSNSRSEMNVSTLELGDSALYLCASSSRERGANVLTFGAGSRLTVL.

V gene TRBV5-5 combines with J gene TRBJ2-2; D may be TRBD2 (5 bases). CDR3 size: 16 residues. The V gene lost 0 bases and the J gene lost 4 bases, with 13 bases spanning the gap. Germline lookup yields CDR1 SGHKS and CDR2 YYEKEE (reference sequence). The CDR3 DNA reads TGTGCCAGCAGCTTGGCCGGCGGCAGCGGCACCGGGGAGCTGTTTTTT. Encoded protein: CASSLAGGSGTGELFF.

This clone was found a few times. The chain recombines TRBV5-4 with TRBJ1-4; 9 bases align to TRBD1. The V and J ends lost 1 base and 10 bases, in that order; junction bases with no gene match: 5. The CDR3 totals 14 residues. Per the germline V gene, CDR1 is SGHNT and CDR2 is YYREEE (reference sequence). The DNA of the CDR3 is TGTGCCAGCAGCTTGAAACAGGGGGCAGGAAAACTGTTTTTT. The encoded protein is CASSLKQGAGKLFF.

The chain combines TRBV4-1 with TRBJ2-2; a possible D gene is TRBD2 (6 bases). Trimming shortened V by 1 base and J by 5 bases, and 11 bases separated the two germline ends. This CDR3 has 15 residues. From germline, CDR1 is MGHRA and CDR2 YSYEKL. The chain's CDR3 is CASSQGQGGTGELFF. Here the CDR3 DNA reads TGCGCCAGCAGCCAAGGGCAGGGAGGTACCGGGGAGCTGTTTTTT.

The rearrangement links TRBV19 to TRBJ2-5, with TRBD1 matching over 8 bases. Germline CDR1 is LNHDA and CDR2 is SQIVND (reference sequence). The CDR3 loop spans 14 amino acids. J lost 4 bases, V lost 6 bases, and 7 bases had no gene match. As DNA, the CDR3 is TGTGCCAGTAGCGTCGGACAGGGCGGAGAGACCCAGTACTTC. Translated, it gives CASSVGQGGETQYF.

The chain is built from TRBV6-5 and TRBJ2-7, with 9 bases matching TRBD1. Germline loops: CDR1 MNHEY, CDR2 SVGAGI. V was pared by 6 bases and J by 3 bases, with 9 bases of the junction left unmatched. The CDR3 is made up of 15 amino acids. The CDR3 reads CASRPPGQGHYEQYF. CDR3 nucleotide sequence: TGTGCCAGCAGACCTCCGGGACAGGGTCACTACGAGCAGTACTTC.

The genes are TRBV7-8 and TRBJ2-5, with 7 positions matching TRBD1. The CDR3 extends over 15 amino acids. The germline V gene has CDR1 SGHVS and CDR2 FQNEAQ. Trimming cost V 1 base and J 4 bases; bases outside gene matches: 6. DNA for the CDR3: TGTGCCAGCAGCTTAGAGGGGGCGGGTGGAGAGACCCAGTACTTC. This sequence encodes CASSLEGAGGETQYF.